This is a list of T cell receptor beta chains from one sample in a study of blood T cell repertoires in COVID-19. The data were produced by immunoSEQ multiplex PCR, yet TCRdb's version contains in-frame clones alone and is incomplete. Of about 47,000 clones in the sample, 84% were seen once. Sequenced: peripheral blood. These receptors all come from a man aged 50 to 60 with acute or convalescent COVID-19. CDR3s leave out the opening cysteine and the closing phenylalanine or tryptophan. Fields, in order: V gene, clone size, J gene, CDR3 protein. Only some rows state a clone size, as once, few, many or a class for expanded clones.

V: TRBV7-9; size: -; J: TRBJ1-3; CDR3: ASSLTGNSGNTIY
V: TRBV7-9; size: few; J: TRBJ2-2; CDR3: ASRQTSGQNTGELF
V: TRBV4-1; size: -; J: TRBJ1-6; CDR3: ASSQGPFDNSPLH
V: TRBV19; size: -; J: TRBJ1-2; CDR3: ASSILSGGPLPNYGYT
V: TRBV9; size: -; J: TRBJ2-1; CDR3: ASSVDTRGPLSYNEQF
V: TRBV7-9; size: -; J: TRBJ2-7; CDR3: ASSSYLMGTIDEQY
V: TRBV3-1/TRBV3-2; size: -; J: TRBJ2-2; CDR3: ASSLFSGRALGGELF
V: TRBV3-1/TRBV3-2; size: -; J: TRBJ2-7; CDR3: ASSPPYEQY
V: TRBV19; size: -; J: TRBJ1-6; CDR3: ASMSDVSYNSPLH
V: TRBV4-2; size: -; J: TRBJ2-3; CDR3: ASSQSLRSDTQY
V: TRBV7-2; size: -; J: TRBJ2-7; CDR3: ASSLDPAGGRGEQY
V: TRBV21-1; size: -; J: TRBJ2-3; CDR3: ASSVSGRADTQY